This T cell receptor (beta chain) comes out of a study of blood T cell repertoires in COVID-19. Across the whole study: Donors in the United States, Italy and Spain gave samples during acute or convalescent COVID-19.

In the study's own analysis: Amplification with reference gene primers provided the estimates of nucleated cell counts. Sequenced by immunoSEQ multiplex PCR; TCRdb stores in-frame clones only, minus some. V and J calls and clone size are those listed in that table; D and trimming were worked out from the DNA. This table has 140,000 to 150,000 clones, 80% to 90% appearing once. Source material: PBMCs or T cells enriched from blood (not recorded which). This TCR was sampled from a woman aged 50 to 65 with acute COVID-19.

The CDR3 loop reads CASSLPSQGSHGYTF. Written as DNA, the CDR3 is TGTGCCAGCAGCTTACCTAGTCAGGGCTCGCATGGCTACACCTTC. This chain connects TRBV7-2 to TRBJ1-2; weak D call: TRBD1 (5 bases). The ends were cut back, 2 bases at V and 6 bases at J, with 16 bases in the middle. The CDR3 runs 15 residues. The germline CDR1 and CDR2 sequences are SGHTA and FQGNSA.